These 29 T cell receptor beta chains were all obtained from the same sample, sequenced in a study of T-cell reconstitution after alpha-beta-depleted transplantation in children. Preparation of the TCRbeta library was carried out with unique molecular identifiers. MiXCR, applied by TCRdb to the PCR reads, yields one record per CDR3 protein. This table holds approximately 800,000 distinct CDR3 sequences, around 17% found once. This sample comprised PBMCs, mostly from graft donor cells, obtained 360 days after TCRalphabeta/CD19-depleted stem cell transplant. Source of these receptors: a male patient between 10 and 17 years old who had a stem cell transplant for acute lymphoblastic leukemia, so the T cells may come from the graft donor.

V and J are TRBV4-1 and TRBJ2-7, with 11 nucleotides matching TRBD2. The V and J ends lost 2 bases and 6 bases, in that order; junction bases with no gene match: 12. The V gene's germline CDR1 is MGHRA and CDR2 YSYEKL. The CDR3 length is 17 residues. The CDR3 protein is CASSQLLAGVRWGEQYF. The CDR3 DNA is TGCGCCAGCAGCCAATTACTAGCGGGAGTTCGGTGGGGCGAGCAGTACTTC.

This clonotype has at least ten counts. The V gene is TRBV5-5, the J gene TRBJ2-2, with D unclear. V was cut by 0 bases and J by 4 bases, with 7 bases left in between. CDR1 is SGHKS and CDR2 is YYEKEE in the germline V gene (reference sequence). The CDR3 totals 14 residues. CDR3 coding DNA: TGTGCCAGCAGCTTGGAGTGGGTCACCGGGGAGCTGTTTTTT. Encoded protein: CASSLEWVTGELFF.

This clonotype has ten or more counts. This rearrangement joins TRBV12-3 or TRBV12-4 to TRBJ2-1; D remains unclear. Trimming cost V 6 bases and J 9 bases, with 6 bases left between them. This CDR3 is built from 10 residues. CDR3 DNA sequence: TGTGCCAGCAGCTTCGGTGAGCAGTTCTTC. This sequence encodes CASSFGEQFF.

This clonotype was seen repeatedly, ten times or more. The rearrangement uses TRBV20-1 and TRBJ2-3; 11 bases align to TRBD2. CDR3 length: 14 residues. Losses at the gene ends were 7 bases for V and 7 bases for J; bases not matched to a gene: 10. Germline CDR1 reads DFQATT; CDR2 reads SNEGSKA (reference sequence). The CDR3 DNA follows: TGCAGTGTATTTTTAGGGACTAGCGGTAATACGCAGTATTTT. Translated: CSVFLGTSGNTQYF.

The chain uses TRBV29-1 and TRBJ1-2; 8 bases align to TRBD1. The CDR3 has 14 residues. Germline V gives CDR1 SQVTM, CDR2 ANQGSEA. The V and J ends lost 1 base and 5 bases, in that order; junction bases with no gene match: 6. In DNA, the CDR3 is TGCAGCGTTGAAGCGACAGGGGTATGGTATGGCTACACCTTC. It is translated as CSVEATGVWYGYTF.

V is TRBV11-2 and J is TRBJ2-7, with 8 positions matching TRBD2. This CDR3 spans 19 amino acids. Germline-derived CDR1 and CDR2 are SGHAT and FQNNGV. J lost 2 bases, V lost 1 base, and 16 bases had no gene match. DNA of the CDR3: TGTGCCAGCAGCTTAGTATTCGTTTTTGATGGCGGGAGGACCTACGAGCAGTACTTC. As protein: CASSLVFVFDGGRTYEQYF.

V is TRBV7-2 and J is TRBJ1-2; D ambiguous. With 5 bases removed from V and 7 bases from J, the gap between germline ends came to 11 bases. CDR1 and CDR2 (germline): SGHTA, FQGNSA. This CDR3 region has 12 residues. CDR3 sequence: CASSAPSPGYTF. The CDR3 DNA follows: TGTGCCAGCAGCGCCCCCAGCCCTGGCTACACCTTC.

This chain joins TRBV30 and TRBJ1-1; D is uncertain. Looked up from germline, CDR1 is GTSNPN and CDR2 is SVGIG (reference sequence). The CDR3 extends over 11 amino acids. V was pared by 3 bases and J by 4 bases, with 6 bases between. The CDR3 sequence: CAWRLGTEAFF. Here the CDR3 DNA reads TGTGCCTGGAGGTTGGGCACTGAAGCTTTCTTT.

This clonotype turned up a few times. This sequence joins TRBV7-9 and TRBJ1-2, with 7 bases that match TRBD1. This CDR3 has 14 amino acids. V was clipped by 5 bases and J by 3 bases; unmatched bases: 6. Germline lookup yields CDR1 SEHNR and CDR2 FQNEAQ (reference sequence). The CDR3 nucleotides are TGTGCCAGCAGCGTCTACAGGGGTGACTATGGCTACACCTTC. Translated: CASSVYRGDYGYTF.

This clonotype appeared a few times. The chain links TRBV2 to TRBJ1-5; 8 bases line up with TRBD1. V shed 5 bases, J shed 2 bases, and the junction held 5 bases outside the gene matches. The CDR3 extends over 15 amino acids. From germline, CDR1 is SNHLY and CDR2 FYNNEI. The CDR3 DNA reads TGTGCCAGCAGTAGCCACAGGGGGGGCAATCAGCCCCAGCATTTT. It codes for CASSSHRGGNQPQHF.

This chain joins TRBV7-9 and TRBJ2-1, with TRBD2 identical over 9 bases. From germline, CDR1 is SEHNR and CDR2 FQNEAQ (reference sequence). The CDR3 has 16 amino acids. V lost 3 bases to trimming and J lost 4 bases; unmatched junction nucleotides: 7. The CDR3 protein is CASSFTLAGVYNEQFF. CDR3 nucleotides: TGTGCCAGCAGCTTTACATTAGCGGGAGTATACAATGAGCAGTTCTTC.

The chain has TRBV7-9 and TRBJ2-7, with 9 bases fitting TRBD2. CDR1 and CDR2 from the germline V gene are SEHNR and FQNEAQ (reference sequence). The CDR3 has 13 amino acids. J gave up 6 bases and V 5 bases, and 5 bases lay outside the gene matches. CDR3 amino acids: CASSMTSGFEQYF. In DNA form, the CDR3 reads TGTGCCAGCAGCATGACTAGCGGCTTCGAGCAGTACTTC.

The gene calls are TRBV7-6 and TRBJ2-1; TRBD2 matches at 13 bases. CDR3 length: 18 residues. Germline CDR1 SGHVS, CDR2 FNYEAQ. With V trimmed by 1 base and J by 6 bases, 9 bases remained unmatched. The CDR3 is CASSLVGTSGMGGNEQFF. The CDR3 region has the DNA TGTGCCAGCAGCTTAGTGGGGACTAGCGGGATGGGGGGCAATGAGCAGTTCTTC.

This clonotype has a single count. The rearrangement uses TRBV7-6 and TRBJ2-7; D call uncertain. Germline assignment: CDR1 SGHVS and CDR2 FNYEAQ. The CDR3 is made up of 14 amino acids. Deletions cut 5 bases from V and 2 bases from J, with 13 bases between. The CDR3 sequence: CASSTLDAAYEQYF. The CDR3 bases are TGTGCCAGCAGCACCCTGGACGCGGCCTACGAGCAGTACTTC. Combining the CDR3 with reference TRBV7-6 and TRBJ2-7 gives the whole variable domain GAGVSQSPRYKVTKRGQDVALRCDPISGHVSLYWYRQALGQGPEFLTYFNYEAQQDKSGLPNDRFSAERPEGSISTLTIQRTEQRDSAMYRCASSTLDAAYEQYFGPGTRLTVT.

The chain couples TRBV4-1 to TRBJ2-7, with 8 bases lining up with TRBD1. The germline V gene has CDR1 MGHRA and CDR2 YSYEKL. CDR3 length: 16 amino acids. Trimming cost V 0 bases and J 4 bases; bases outside gene matches: 8. The CDR3 loop reads CASSQDPKDRVYEQYF. CDR3 nucleotide sequence: TGCGCCAGCAGCCAAGATCCCAAGGACAGGGTATACGAGCAGTACTTC.

This clonotype appeared a few times. The genes are TRBV2 and TRBJ1-1; no reliable D call. The ends were cut back, 7 bases at V and 11 bases at J, with 26 bases in the middle. In germline, CDR1 is SNHLY, CDR2 FYNNEI. This CDR3 region has 15 residues. CDR3 sequence: CASILGLGRTLGAFF. In nucleotides, the CDR3 is TGTGCCAGCATTCTCGGGCTAGGCCGTACGCTCGGGGCTTTCTTT.

This clonotype was seen many times. This chain uses TRBV4-1 with TRBJ2-7; 10 nucleotides line up with TRBD2. The germline V gene encodes CDR1 MGHRA and CDR2 YSYEKL. This CDR3 comprises 15 residues. V was pared by 4 bases and J by 2 bases, with 5 bases of the junction left unmatched. The CDR3 protein is CASSPLAGAAYEQYF. CDR3 coding DNA: TGCGCCAGCAGCCCGCTAGCGGGAGCAGCCTACGAGCAGTACTTC.

This clonotype appeared a few times. The chain is built from TRBV6-1 and TRBJ2-7; D possibly uses TRBD1 or TRBD2 (5 bases each). Germline loops: CDR1 MNHNS, CDR2 SASEGT. This CDR3 has 15 amino acids. V lost 1 base to trimming and J lost 2 bases, with 12 bases between them. CDR3 DNA sequence: TGTGCCAGCAGTGAAGTCGGGACGGTGCCCTACGAGCAGTACTTC. It yields the protein CASSEVGTVPYEQYF.

The chain couples TRBV15 to TRBJ2-7, with D perhaps assigned TRBD1 or TRBD2 (5 bases each). The CDR3 sequence is 14 residues long. The germline V gene encodes CDR1 LNHNV and CDR2 YYDKDF (reference sequence). Trimming cost V 0 bases and J 2 bases, with 8 bases left between them. CDR3 DNA: TGTGCCACCAGCAGAGAGGGGGTGACCTACGAGCAGTACTTC. It specifies CATSREGVTYEQYF.

This clonotype was found once. The chain carries TRBV4-2 and TRBJ2-1; tentatively, D is TRBD2 (6 bases). V was clipped by 8 bases and J by 7 bases, with 24 bases between them. In germline, CDR1 is LGHNA, CDR2 YNFKEQ. This CDR3 region has 16 residues. The CDR3 sequence: CASGPSSVKAKNEQFF. CDR3 DNA: TGTGCCAGCGGCCCTTCTAGCGTAAAGGCTAAGAATGAGCAGTTCTTC.

This clonotype has more than one count but fewer than ten. The V and J genes are TRBV7-8 and TRBJ2-4, with D perhaps TRBD2 (6 bases). Trimming stripped 5 bases from V and 3 bases from J, with 14 bases between. The CDR3 is 15 amino acids. The germline gives CDR1 SGHVS, CDR2 FQNEAQ. CDR3: CASSPTRWGKNIQYF. The CDR3 DNA reads as TGTGCCAGCAGCCCGACTAGATGGGGCAAAAACATTCAGTACTTC.

The chain is built from TRBV3-1 and TRBJ2-3; 11 bases are a match to TRBD2. The V gene end was trimmed by 7 bases and the J gene end by 6 bases; junction bases not matched to a gene: 6. Germline values: CDR1 LGHDT, CDR2 YNNKEL (reference sequence). The CDR3 covers 14 residues. CDR3: CASNLAGGLDTQYF. In DNA, the CDR3 is TGTGCCAGCAACCTAGCGGGAGGATTGGATACGCAGTATTTT.

The V call is TRBV4-1, the J call TRBJ2-2; 9 bases match TRBD1. The CDR3 spans 18 residues. The germline V gene encodes CDR1 MGHRA and CDR2 YSYEKL. The junction had 11 bases not matched to a gene; V was cut back by 1 base and J by 5 bases. For the CDR3, the DNA is TGCGCCAGCAGCCAAGCGGGGTACAGGGGGCGAGTTACCGGGGAGCTGTTTTTT. Its translation is CASSQAGYRGRVTGELFF.

The chain links TRBV10-3 to TRBJ1-2, with D unresolved. The CDR3 extends over 14 amino acids. Germline V gene sequence: CDR1 ENHRY, CDR2 SYGVKD. Trimming shortened V by 7 bases and J by 4 bases, and 16 bases separated the two germline ends. CDR3: CAIKWTDHRYGYTF. For the CDR3, the DNA is TGTGCCATCAAGTGGACCGACCATCGCTATGGCTACACCTTC.

The chain combines TRBV5-1 with TRBJ2-7; D possibly uses TRBD1 or TRBD2 (8 bases each). Germline CDR1 and CDR2: SGHRS and YFSETQ. CDR3 length: 17 residues. V lost 4 bases and J 4 bases, leaving 24 bases between the germline ends. CDR3 DNA: TGCGCCAGCAGCCGACAGGGGAGAAGCGGGAGTGATTACGAGCAGTACTTC. It specifies CASSRQGRSGSDYEQYF.

The V and J genes are TRBV7-9 and TRBJ2-7, with D unclear. The CDR3 is 12 residues long. CDR1 SEHNR and CDR2 FQNEAQ come from the germline V gene (reference sequence). The V gene lost 5 bases and the J gene lost 2 bases, with 7 bases spanning the gap. CDR3 sequence reads: CASSTQTYEQYF. The CDR3 DNA is TGTGCCAGCAGCACACAGACCTACGAGCAGTACTTC.

With respect to this clonotype: This may stem from a read error, because a much larger clone lies one nucleotide away. The chain joins TRBV15 to TRBJ2-5; 13 nucleotides match TRBD2. V lost 5 bases and J lost 3; bases outside the gene matches: 6. The CDR3 has 16 residues. CDR1 is LNHNV and CDR2 is YYDKDF in the germline V gene (reference sequence). Here the CDR3 DNA reads TGTGCCACCAGCGTGTGGACTAGCGGGAGAGAAGAGACCCAGTACTTC. Translation gives CATSVWTSGREETQYF.

There are many counts of this clonotype. The rearrangement links TRBV2 to TRBJ2-2, with D unresolved. CDR1 and CDR2 (germline): SNHLY, FYNNEI. V gave up 6 bases and J gave up 4 bases, with 12 bases separating them. The CDR3 has 14 residues. CDR3 sequence reads: CASSALLGTGELFF. As DNA, the CDR3 is TGTGCCAGCAGCGCCCTTCTAGGCACCGGGGAGCTGTTTTTT.

At least ten counts were recorded for this clonotype. This chain joins TRBV12-3 or TRBV12-4 and TRBJ1-1; the D gene is possibly TRBD1 (6 bases). Trimming took 0 bases from V and 11 from J, leaving 7 bases between them. This CDR3 has 11 residues. In DNA form, the CDR3 reads TGTGCCAGCAGTTTAGCGAGGGGGGCTTTCTTT. Residues: CASSLARGAFF.